This T cell receptor beta chain was captured in a study of cytomegalovirus exposure and HLA in healthy donors. Study-level information: The same platform as the roughly 630 first-cohort repertoires was used for the 95 to 150 validation repertoires, a later analysis reported. General study results and limits: Reported performance of the classifier showed diagnosis of cytomegalovirus status with high specificity and sensitivity. It was 160 or so TCR beta chains that were listed as cytomegalovirus-associated.

The donors were in the approximately 130-subject validation cohort, distinct from the roughly 720-subject first cohort. V gave up 3 bases and J gave up 6 bases; unmatched junction bases: 4. CDR3 length: 14 amino acids. The germline gives CDR1 LNHNV, CDR2 YYDKDF (reference sequence). As concerns this clone: Its matching antigen is unknown.

Profiling relied on immunoSEQ multiplex PCR, and the TCRdb table lists in-frame clones only, not all of them. Here the sample spans more than 110,000 clones, roughly nine tenths being singletons. This sequence originates from a man younger than 30 in good health and CMV-seronegative. The sequenced sample consisted of PBMCs. This chain uses TRBV15 with TRBJ1-1; the match to TRBD1 covers 10 bases. CDR3 sequence: CATSRDGQGAEAFF. The CDR3 DNA sequence: TGTGCCACCAGCAGGGACGGACAGGGGGCTGAAGCTTTCTTT.